These 9 T cell receptor beta chains were all obtained from the same sample, sequenced in a study of cytomegalovirus exposure and HLA in healthy donors. Generated by immunoSEQ multiplex PCR, the TCRdb table keeps only in-frame clones and is missing some. The sample gives 200,000 or so clones, about 86% of which show up once; just under 3% is in the top ten. Sequenced: PBMCs. Source of these receptors: a woman younger than 35 in good health and CMV-seronegative.

The chain joins TRBV29-1 to TRBJ2-2, with 12 positions matching TRBD2. The CDR3 has 15 residues. CDR1 SQVTM and CDR2 ANQGSEA come from the germline V gene. J lost 7 bases, V lost 2 bases, and 5 bases had no gene match. The DNA for the CDR3 is TGCAGCGTTGAACCTAGCGGGAGGGCGGGCGGGGAGCTGTTTTTT. Its protein product is CSVEPSGRAGGELFF.

The gene calls are TRBV4-2 and TRBJ2-3; 9 bases map to TRBD2. This CDR3 has 15 residues. J lost 4 bases, V lost 4 bases, and 6 bases had no gene match. Germline V gene lookup returns CDR1 LGHNA and CDR2 YNFKEQ. CDR3 in amino acids: CASSPLAGTADTQYF. Written as DNA, the CDR3 is TGTGCCAGCAGCCCTCTAGCGGGAACTGCAGATACGCAGTATTTT.

Here the CDR3 DNA reads TGCAGCGTTGAGGGACTAGCGGGAGGGAAGGCGGGTAGCTACGAGCAGTACTTC. Protein product: CSVEGLAGGKAGSYEQYF. The chain combines TRBV29-1 with TRBJ2-7; 16 bases are shared with TRBD2. Germline V gene lookup returns CDR1 SQVTM and CDR2 ANQGSEA. CDR3 length: 18 residues. V gave up 3 bases and J gave up 3 bases; unmatched junction bases: 11.

The J gene is TRBJ2-5, the V gene TRBV9; 9 bases are shared with TRBD1. CDR1 is SGDLS and CDR2 is YYNGEE in the germline V gene. This CDR3 has 15 residues. The V segment lost 3 bases and the J segment 5 bases; nucleotides outside the gene matches: 8. The CDR3 loop reads CASSEGQGKKETQYF. The CDR3 region has the DNA TGTGCCAGCAGCGAGGGACAGGGTAAGAAGGAGACCCAGTACTTC. Full variable domain (outside the CDR3, taken from reference TRBV9 and TRBJ2-5): DSGVTQTPKHLITATGQRVTLRCSPRSGDLSVYWYQQSLDQGLQFLIQYYNGEERAKGNILERFSAQQFPDLHSELNLSSLELGDSALYFCASSEGQGKKETQYFGPGTRLLVL.

The gene calls are TRBV5-1 and TRBJ2-7; possible D gene TRBD1, 5 bases. Trimming took off 1 base at V and 5 bases at J, with 19 bases between the two ends. There are 16 residues in the CDR3. Germline values: CDR1 SGHRS, CDR2 YFSETQ. The CDR3 DNA follows: TGCGCCAGCAGCTTGTTTTCCCGGCAGGGCGGCGACGAGCAGTACTTC. Residues: CASSLFSRQGGDEQYF.

The chain uses TRBV5-1 and TRBJ1-1; TRBD1 matches at 11 bases. The length of the CDR3 is 14 residues. V lost 3 bases to trimming and J lost 7 bases; unmatched junction nucleotides: 5. Looked up from germline, CDR1 is SGHRS and CDR2 is YFSETQ. This CDR3 is CASSSGQGAYEAFF. The CDR3, as DNA: TGCGCCAGCAGCTCCGGACAGGGGGCTTATGAAGCTTTCTTT.

The gene calls are TRBV15 and TRBJ2-7, with 7 positions matching TRBD2. J lost 3 bases, V lost 5 bases, and 10 bases had no gene match. This CDR3 region has 15 residues. The germline CDR1 and CDR2 sequences are LNHNV and YYDKDF (reference sequence). This chain's CDR3 is CATSGGKAGDYEQYF. As DNA, the CDR3 is TGTGCCACCAGCGGTGGAAAGGCGGGAGACTACGAGCAGTACTTC.

The V call is TRBV19, the J call TRBJ2-7, with a tentative D call TRBD1 (5 bases). Germline V CDR1 and CDR2: LNHDA, SQIVND (reference sequence). The CDR3 contains 13 residues. V was clipped by 4 bases and J by 3 bases, with 10 bases between them. CDR3: CASSKGQGYEQYF. CDR3 bases: TGTGCCAGTAGTAAAGGGCAGGGCTACGAGCAGTACTTC.

This clone was seen a handful of times. The rearrangement uses TRBV7-8 and TRBJ1-5, with D unresolved. The CDR3 covers 13 residues. V gave up 0 bases and J gave up 7 bases, with 7 bases separating them. From germline, CDR1 is SGHVS and CDR2 FQNEAQ. Here the CDR3 DNA reads TGTGCCAGCAGCTTAGCGACCAGGCAGCCCCAGCATTTT. Translation: CASSLATRQPQHF.